This T cell receptor beta chain is from a study of T cell responses to AZD1222 COVID-19 vaccine. Looking at the study overall: Second-dose timings of about 4 or about 12 weeks were pooled.

Sequenced by immunoSEQ multiplex PCR; TCRdb stores in-frame clones only, minus some. The top ten hold less than 7% of the sample, which has about 140,000 clones, approximately 90% seen once. Deletions cut 9 bases from V and 4 bases from J, with 13 bases between. Germline V lookup: CDR1 MNHEY, CDR2 SVGAGI. The CDR3 sequence is 13 residues long. Study-wide findings and caveats: Repertoires in all cases were sampled only once the peak T cell response had passed. Spike was spanned by vaccine-associated CD4 TCRs, which were dominant at 160-218 and 743-854.

Notes on this clone: The target antigen is unknown.

The source is an adult in good health. The chain combines TRBV6-5 with TRBJ2-1; perhaps TRBD2 as D (5 bases). The sequenced sample was peripheral blood, obtained on day 0 of AZD1222 vaccination. The CDR3 DNA reads as TGTGCCAGAGCGGACGTTGGGTACAATGAGCAGTTCTTC. This encodes CARADVGYNEQFF.